This T cell receptor (beta chain) was identified during a study of identical twins. Study-level results: While abundant cord blood beta clonotypes carried fewer insertions, memory repertoires showed no such pattern.

This CDR3 contains 19 residues. The junction had 17 bases not matched to a gene; V was cut back by 0 bases and J by 6 bases. Germline lookup yields CDR1 MNHEY and CDR2 SVGAGI. This clonotype came up a few times. Its antigen is currently unknown. Template switching supplied a universal primer site; unique molecular identifiers were carried on the cDNA. TCRdb reprocessed the 5' RACE reads with MiXCR, giving one entry per CDR3 protein. Of around 340,000 distinct CDR3 sequences listed, 12% are singletons. Another study also made use of these data, one on yellow fever vaccine responses in identical twins. Turning to that study: On the reported evidence, twins' vaccine T cell responses seemed partly convergent and partly personalized.

The clonotype originates from a woman under 30 in good health. Sequenced sample: CD8+ T cells sorted from blood. The chain carries TRBV6-5 and TRBJ2-1, with 7 nucleotides matching TRBD1. The CDR3 spells CASSYSRGFGRGSFNEQFF. The CDR3 DNA reads TGTGCCAGCAGTTACTCGAGGGGTTTTGGCAGGGGGAGTTTCAATGAGCAGTTCTTC.